This TCR beta chain is drawn from a study of control samples from healthy donors and cancer patients. Trimming took 2 bases from V and 7 from J, leaving 9 bases between them. Germline V gene sequence: CDR1 SEHNR, CDR2 FQNEAQ (reference sequence). There are 13 residues in the CDR3. Libraries were prepared by immunoSEQ multiplex PCR; TCRdb keeps only in-frame clonotypes and omits some of them. The table shows roughly 190,000 clones, with over 80% occurring only once. The rearrangement links TRBV7-9 to TRBJ1-5; D gene unclear. This clonotype was sampled from a man in his thirties or forties in good health. The sample consisted of blood. CDR3 nucleotides: TGTGCCAGCAGCTTAACGGTGGGCCAGCCCCAGCATTTT. As protein: CASSLTVGQPQHF.